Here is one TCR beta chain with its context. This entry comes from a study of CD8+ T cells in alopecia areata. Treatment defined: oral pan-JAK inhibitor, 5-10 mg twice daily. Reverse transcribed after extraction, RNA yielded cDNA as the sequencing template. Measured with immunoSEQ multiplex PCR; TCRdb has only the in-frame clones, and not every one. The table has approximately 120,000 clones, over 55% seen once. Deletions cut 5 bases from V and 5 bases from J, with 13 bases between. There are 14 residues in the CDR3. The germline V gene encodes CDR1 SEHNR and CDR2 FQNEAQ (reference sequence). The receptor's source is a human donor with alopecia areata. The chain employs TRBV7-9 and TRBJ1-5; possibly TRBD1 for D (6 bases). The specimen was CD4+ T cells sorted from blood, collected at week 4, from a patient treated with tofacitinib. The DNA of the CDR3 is TGTGCCAGCAGCCCAGAGGGGGGGCATCAGCCCCAGCATTTT. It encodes CASSPEGGHQPQHF.